Each of the 7 T cell receptor beta chains below was sequenced from the same sample in a study of identifying expanded T cells in peripheral blood. Clones were sequenced by immunoSEQ multiplex PCR, and TCRdb holds only the in-frame ones, with some missing. In the table there are tens of thousands of clones, approximately 84% of which are singletons. Source material: blood. The receptors were sampled from a person aged 18 to 70 in good health.

This chain joins TRBV7-2 and TRBJ2-5; D is possibly TRBD2 (5 bases). The CDR3 sequence is 13 residues long. V lost 5 bases and J 2 bases, leaving 9 bases between the germline ends. The germline V gene encodes CDR1 SGHTA and CDR2 FQGNSA. In nucleotides, the CDR3 is TGTGCCAGCAGCCGGGAAATTCAAGAGACCCAGTACTTC. It is translated as CASSREIQETQYF. The variable domain in full, with the rest retrieved from reference TRBV7-2 and TRBJ2-5, is GAGVSQSPSNKVTEKGKDVELRCDPISGHTALYWYRQSLGQGLEFLIYFQGNSAPDKSGLPSDRFSAERTGGSVSTLTIQRTQQEDSAVYLCASSREIQETQYFGPGTRLLVL.

The rearrangement links TRBV4-2 to TRBJ2-3; maybe TRBD1 (5 bases). Trimming removed 0 bases at V and 1 base at J, with 23 bases between. Germline CDR1 and CDR2: LGHNA and YNFKEQ. The CDR3 runs 20 residues. The CDR3 coding sequence is TGTGCCAGCAGCCAAGACTTTTACGGGCCTGGGGCAATCGGCACAGATACGCAGTATTTT. It specifies CASSQDFYGPGAIGTDTQYF.

V usage is TRBV7-9 and J usage is TRBJ2-2; TRBD2 aligns across 8 bases. The V and J ends lost 5 bases and 3 bases, in that order; junction bases with no gene match: 5. The CDR3 extends over 15 amino acids. The V gene's germline CDR1 is SEHNR and CDR2 FQNEAQ (reference sequence). DNA of the CDR3: TGTGCCAGCAGCCAGACTAGCGTGGACACCGGGGAGCTGTTTTTT. Encoded protein: CASSQTSVDTGELFF.

The chain combines TRBV10-3 with TRBJ1-2; 7 nucleotides agree with TRBD1. V shed 8 bases and J 4 bases; nucleotides not matched to a gene: 4. CDR1 ENHRY and CDR2 SYGVKD come from the germline V gene. This CDR3 is built from 12 residues. This chain's CDR3 is CAILRDSYGYTF. CDR3 coding DNA: TGTGCCATCCTCCGGGACAGCTATGGCTACACCTTC.

On this clone itself: An end of the junction differs from the germline gene, which may be a read error. The chain combines TRBV13 with TRBJ1-2; D uncertain. Germline lookup yields CDR1 PRHDT and CDR2 FYEKMQ (reference sequence). The CDR3 runs 9 residues. This CDR3 reads CASSQGYTF. The CDR3 coding sequence is TGCGCCAGCAGCCAAGGCTACACCTTC.

This clone was detected a few times. J is TRBJ1-5 and V is TRBV7-2; D is unclear. The CDR3 covers 13 residues. The germline gives CDR1 SGHTA, CDR2 FQGNSA. Trimming pared 3 bases from V and 5 bases from J, leaving 8 bases between. Here the CDR3 DNA reads TGTGCCAGCAGCTTGAGGTTTTATCAGCCCCAGCATTTT. It yields the protein CASSLRFYQPQHF.

This chain links TRBV5-8 with TRBJ1-5; tentative D call: TRBD1 (5 bases). The V gene's germline CDR1 is SGHTS and CDR2 YDEGEE. Trimming left V 1 base short and J 2 bases short, with 16 bases between. This CDR3 is 17 amino acids long. The CDR3 sequence is CASSLRQGGSRNQPQHF. For the CDR3, the DNA is TGTGCCAGCAGCTTGCGGCAGGGTGGAAGTCGCAATCAGCCCCAGCATTTT.